This entry lists 27 T cell receptor beta chains sequenced from one sample in a study of blood T cell repertoires in COVID-19. Generated by immunoSEQ multiplex PCR, the TCRdb table keeps only in-frame clones and is missing some. Here the sample spans more than 100,000 clones, roughly 90% being singletons. The sample consisted of peripheral blood. Every receptor here comes from a woman aged 60 to 75 with acute or convalescent COVID-19.

This chain uses TRBV7-9 with TRBJ1-1, with 7 positions matching TRBD1. Germline lookup yields CDR1 SEHNR and CDR2 FQNEAQ (reference sequence). The V segment lost 3 bases and the J segment 2 bases; nucleotides outside the gene matches: 6. This CDR3 region has 15 residues. CDR3 sequence reads: CASSFNRGPNTEAFF. The CDR3 DNA reads as TGTGCCAGCAGCTTTAACAGGGGACCTAACACTGAAGCTTTCTTT.

This clone was observed a single time. The rearrangement links TRBV11-3 to TRBJ2-7; D unresolved. Trimming removed 5 bases from V and 5 bases from J, with 16 bases in between. The germline CDR1 and CDR2 sequences are SGHNT and YENEEA. The CDR3 has 14 amino acids. The CDR3 nucleotides are TGTGCCAGCAGCGTTCCGGGTCGACGGGACGAGCAGTACTTC. Translating it yields CASSVPGRRDEQYF.

This clone has a handful of counts. This chain uses TRBV7-9 with TRBJ2-7; tentatively, D is TRBD2 (6 bases). Trimming removed 2 bases from V and 3 bases from J, with 8 bases in between. CDR1 and CDR2 from the germline V gene are SEHNR and FQNEAQ (reference sequence). This CDR3 contains 13 residues. CDR3 nucleotide sequence: TGTGCCAGCAGCTTACAGGGAGGCTACGAGCAGTACGTC. Residues: CASSLQGGYEQYV.

This chain uses TRBV3-1 (or the pseudogene TRBV3-2) with TRBJ1-4; D is unclear. The CDR3 spans 16 residues. Deletions cut 0 bases from V and 4 bases from J, with 12 bases between. In germline, CDR1 is LGHDT, CDR2 YNNKEL (reference sequence). The CDR3 sequence is CASSQDVSRINEKLFF. CDR3 sequence (DNA): TGTGCCAGCAGCCAAGACGTATCCAGGATTAATGAAAAACTGTTTTTT.

The chain is built from TRBV5-1 and TRBJ1-1; tentative D call: TRBD1 (6 bases). V was pared by 4 bases and J by 7 bases, with 11 bases between. CDR3 length: 12 residues. The V gene's germline CDR1 is SGHRS and CDR2 YFSETQ. DNA for the CDR3: TGCGCCAGCAGCGGGGACATGATTGAAGCTTTCTTT. It is translated as CASSGDMIEAFF.

This clone has just one count. The chain recombines TRBV5-1 with TRBJ2-3, with 9 bases that match TRBD1. With 4 bases clipped from V and 4 bases from J, the junction kept 4 bases outside the gene matches. The CDR3 length is 14 residues. CDR1 SGHRS and CDR2 YFSETQ come from the germline V gene. CDR3 nucleotide sequence: TGCGCCAGCAGCAATCGACAGGGGGCAGATACGCAGTATTTT. It codes for CASSNRQGADTQYF.

The chain couples TRBV4-1 to TRBJ2-2, with 7 nucleotides matching TRBD2. Germline values: CDR1 MGHRA, CDR2 YSYEKL. The CDR3 consists of 17 residues. The V segment lost 0 bases and the J segment 1 base; nucleotides outside the gene matches: 5. Here the CDR3 DNA reads TGCGCCAGCAGCCAAGAAGTGGCTAGCGGGAACACCGGGGAGCTGTTTTTT. Its translation: CASSQEVASGNTGELFF.

This sequence joins TRBV5-8 and TRBJ2-1, with 10 bases matching TRBD2. Trimming took 7 bases from V and 6 from J; bases not matched to a gene: 1. Germline CDR1 SGHTS, CDR2 YDEGEE. This CDR3 has 12 amino acids. CDR3 bases: TGTGCCAGCCGACTAGCGGGCAATGAGCAGTTCTTC. Encoded protein: CASRLAGNEQFF.

The J gene is TRBJ1-4, the V gene TRBV5-6; D is undetermined. Trimming took off 3 bases at V and 0 bases at J, with 9 bases between the two ends. CDR3 length: 15 residues. Germline lookup yields CDR1 SGHDT and CDR2 YYEEEE. CDR3 region: CASSSTLTTNEKLFF. For the CDR3, the DNA is TGTGCCAGCAGCTCCACTCTTACAACTAATGAAAAACTGTTTTTT.

The chain recombines TRBV5-1 with TRBJ2-7, with D perhaps matching TRBD2 (5 bases). The CDR3 is 16 amino acids. Looked up from germline, CDR1 is SGHRS and CDR2 is YFSETQ. With 4 bases removed from V and 0 bases from J, the gap between germline ends came to 17 bases. CDR3 sequence reads: CASSPTPSGGSYEQYF. The CDR3, as DNA: TGCGCCAGCAGCCCGACCCCCTCCGGAGGCTCCTACGAGCAGTACTTC.

In its sample, this clone was seen once. V gene TRBV30 combines with J gene TRBJ1-5, with a weak D call TRBD1 (5 bases). CDR3 length: 15 residues. CDR1 is GTSNPN and CDR2 is SVGIG in the germline V gene (reference sequence). Between the trimmed V and J ends, which lost 0 bases and 5 bases, there was a span of 14 bases. CDR3 sequence (DNA): TGTGCCTGGAGTGTACTGGGGCTTGGGGATCAGCCCCAGCATTTT. It yields the protein CAWSVLGLGDQPQHF.

This chain joins TRBV27 and TRBJ1-2; tentative D call: TRBD1 (5 bases). This CDR3 region has 13 residues. From germline, CDR1 is MNHEY and CDR2 SMNVEV (reference sequence). V was pared by 4 bases and J by 3 bases, with 9 bases between. CDR3 DNA: TGTGCCAGCAGTTATGGAGGGGACTATGGCTACACCTTC. Amino acid sequence: CASSYGGDYGYTF.

The chain links TRBV3-1 (or the pseudogene TRBV3-2) to TRBJ2-7; 12 positions agree with TRBD1. V shed 0 bases, J shed 2 bases, and the junction held 11 bases outside the gene matches. The CDR3 length is 19 residues. Looked up from germline, CDR1 is LGHDT and CDR2 is YNNKEL (reference sequence). As DNA, the CDR3 is TGTGCCAGCAGCCAAGATAATCGGGACAGGGGGCGGTGGCCCTACGAGCAGTACTTC. Protein: CASSQDNRDRGRWPYEQYF.

This rearrangement joins TRBV12-3 or TRBV12-4 to TRBJ2-5; 8 positions agree with TRBD1. The CDR3 is made up of 13 amino acids. V dropped 6 bases and J dropped 4; count of bases not matched to a gene: 4. The CDR3 DNA follows: TGTGCCAGCAGGGACAGGGAAAGAGAGACCCAGTACTTC. As protein: CASRDRERETQYF.

The rearrangement links TRBV19 to TRBJ2-7, with a tentative D call TRBD1 (6 bases). V lost 0 bases and J lost 6, with 12 bases in between. The germline gives CDR1 LNHDA, CDR2 SQIVND (reference sequence). This CDR3 region has 14 residues. The CDR3 here is CASSIEGGSGEQYF. The CDR3 nucleotides are TGTGCCAGTAGTATAGAAGGGGGTTCCGGCGAGCAGTACTTC.

This clone was seen once. This chain connects TRBV11-3 to TRBJ2-5; TRBD2 matches at 11 bases. Unmatched junction bases numbered 8, after V lost 3 bases and J lost 2 bases. Per the germline V gene, CDR1 is SGHNT and CDR2 is YENEEA. CDR3 length: 17 amino acids. CDR3 loop: CASSFRLAGKGQETQYF. CDR3 in DNA: TGTGCCAGCAGCTTCCGACTAGCGGGGAAAGGGCAAGAGACCCAGTACTTC.

V gene TRBV24-1 combines with J gene TRBJ1-2; 8 nucleotides line up with TRBD1. There are 14 residues in the CDR3. Germline-derived CDR1 and CDR2 are KGHDR and SFDVKD. With V trimmed by 6 bases and J by 8 bases, 10 bases remained unmatched. CDR3 in DNA: TGTGCCACCAGTTCGACAGGGGAGTTAGGAGGCTACACCTTC. Residues: CATSSTGELGGYTF.

This chain uses TRBV19 with TRBJ1-1, with 9 bases that match TRBD1. The ends lost 7 bases at V and 8 bases at J; junction bases unmatched: 17. The germline V gene encodes CDR1 LNHDA and CDR2 SQIVND (reference sequence). CDR3 length equals 16 residues. The CDR3 reads CASIGTGTRGQTEAFF. Here the CDR3 DNA reads TGTGCCAGTATTGGGACAGGGACGAGGGGGCAGACCGAAGCTTTCTTT.

The rearrangement joins TRBV3-1 (or the pseudogene TRBV3-2) to TRBJ1-2, with TRBD1 matching 7 bases. This CDR3 region has 15 residues. After removal of 4 bases from V and 0 bases from J, the junction contained 5 bases not matched to a gene. From germline, CDR1 is LGHDT and CDR2 YNNKEL (reference sequence). This CDR3 is CASSPWDSPNYGYTF. CDR3 nucleotide sequence: TGTGCCAGCAGCCCTTGGGACAGTCCTAACTATGGCTACACCTTC.

The V gene is TRBV25-1, the J gene TRBJ2-2; 7 bases are a match to TRBD2. CDR1 MGHDK and CDR2 SYGVNS come from the germline V gene. CDR3 length: 15 amino acids. Trimming took 4 bases from V and 7 from J; bases not matched to a gene: 9. The CDR3, as DNA: TGTGCCAGCAGTGGACACTTAGCGGGTGTCGGGGAGCTGTTTTTT. This sequence encodes CASSGHLAGVGELFF.

V usage is TRBV3-1 (or the pseudogene TRBV3-2) and J usage is TRBJ2-3; D possibly corresponds to TRBD1 (6 bases). V was pared by 0 bases and J by 1 base, with 29 bases between. The germline CDR1 and CDR2 sequences are LGHDT and YNNKEL (reference sequence). The CDR3 length is 22 residues. For the CDR3, the DNA is TGTGCCAGCAGCCAAGAAGGGGGTCTTGGAATTGTCGGTGGGAGAGGCACAGATACGCAGTATTTT. It encodes CASSQEGGLGIVGGRGTDTQYF.

This chain uses TRBV2 with TRBJ2-1, with TRBD1 as a possible D gene (5 bases). CDR1 SNHLY and CDR2 FYNNEI come from the germline V gene. V shed 6 bases and J shed 0 bases, with 12 bases lying between them. CDR3 length: 15 amino acids. The CDR3, as DNA: TGTGCCAGCAGGCCCAGGGAAACCTCCTACAATGAGCAGTTCTTC. Translating it yields CASRPRETSYNEQFF.

The rearrangement joins TRBV9 to TRBJ1-2; D may be TRBD1 (6 bases). Trimming cost V 0 bases and J 4 bases, with 10 bases left between them. The CDR3 covers 14 residues. Per germline, CDR1 SGDLS and CDR2 YYNGEE. CDR3 residues: CASSVALDSYGYTF. In DNA, the CDR3 is TGTGCCAGCAGCGTAGCCCTGGACAGCTATGGCTACACCTTC. The complete variable domain, with remaining parts taken from reference TRBV9 and TRBJ1-2, reads DSGVTQTPKHLITATGQRVTLRCSPRSGDLSVYWYQQSLDQGLQFLIQYYNGEERAKGNILERFSAQQFPDLHSELNLSSLELGDSALYFCASSVALDSYGYTFGSGTRLTVV.

This clone showed up just once. The V gene is TRBV28, the J gene TRBJ2-5; 7 positions match TRBD1. Germline values: CDR1 MDHEN, CDR2 SYDVKM. The V segment lost 5 bases and the J segment 2 bases; nucleotides outside the gene matches: 5. The CDR3 runs to 14 residues. CDR3 sequence reads: CASSPRTGQETQYF. CDR3 DNA sequence: TGTGCCAGCAGTCCCCGGACAGGTCAAGAGACCCAGTACTTC.

The chain joins TRBV6-2 or TRBV6-3 to TRBJ2-7; 16 bases align to TRBD2. Unmatched junction bases numbered 6, after V lost 2 bases and J lost 5 bases. Per germline, CDR1 MNHEY and CDR2 SVGEGT. The CDR3 loop spans 17 amino acids. This chain's CDR3 is CASSYLGLAGGEDEQYF. In DNA, the CDR3 is TGTGCCAGCAGTTACCTGGGACTAGCGGGAGGGGAGGACGAGCAGTACTTC.

The chain uses TRBV6-5 and TRBJ1-1; D gene uncertain. Germline-derived CDR1 and CDR2 are MNHEY and SVGAGI. The CDR3 covers 14 residues. The V and J ends lost 6 bases and 5 bases respectively, with 16 bases between them. The CDR3 reads CASSTTITGTEAFF. Here the CDR3 DNA reads TGTGCCAGCAGCACGACAATAACGGGAACTGAAGCTTTCTTT.

V usage is TRBV19 and J usage is TRBJ2-2, with 10 bases lining up with TRBD1. The V gene's germline CDR1 is LNHDA and CDR2 SQIVND (reference sequence). J was trimmed by 3 bases and V by 5 bases; bases with no gene match: 6. This CDR3 has 16 amino acids. In DNA form, the CDR3 reads TGTGCCAGTAGTCCACAGGACAGGGGGTACACCGGGGAGCTGTTTTTT. Protein sequence: CASSPQDRGYTGELFF.